These T cell receptor beta chains were read from a single sample in a study of Tregs in tolerant kidney transplant recipients. Data came from immunoSEQ multiplex PCR; TCRdb stores just in-frame clones and leaves some out. The sample records some 66,000 clones, roughly 92% being singletons. Sequenced material: CD8+ T cells from blood, taken before the transplant. These receptors were obtained from a human donor who received a combined kidney and bone marrow transplant. Both conserved end residues are trimmed from each CDR3. The D gene is left open where the match is weak.

j_call v_call d_call cdr3_aa
TRBJ1-4 TRBV27 - ASSSVPLGEKLF
TRBJ2-3 TRBV30 TRBD1 AWSLTGGVRDTQY
TRBJ1-3 TRBV13 - ASSAAGISGNTIY
TRBJ1-1 TRBV15 - ATSRDWGRGITEAF
TRBJ1-1 TRBV7-3 - ASSPLAAGAGEAF
TRBJ2-1 TRBV13 TRBD2 ASSFPLAGSSYNEQF
TRBJ2-7 TRBV11-2 - ASSLGGITYEQY
TRBJ2-4 TRBV5-1 TRBD2 ASSLGGGGIQY
TRBJ2-7 TRBV7-2 TRBD2 ASSQTSGSIGSYEQY
TRBJ2-2 TRBV4-1 - ASGGAGEAGELF
TRBJ1-4 TRBV15 - ATSRDEWNEKLF
TRBJ1-1 TRBV13 - ASSSGHLNTEAF
TRBJ2-5 TRBV19 - ASSWSKSGGETQY